The rows below give T cell receptor beta chains drawn from one sample of a study of beta chain features in type 1 diabetes. Profiled with immunoSEQ multiplex PCR; TCRdb holds only in-frame clones, not every one. Seen here are hundreds of thousands of clones, around 9.3% observed once, and the top ten hold roughly 1%. What was sequenced was central memory CD4+ T cells from blood. These receptors originate from a man between 25 and 39 years old with type 1 diabetes. The conserved cysteine and the conserved F or W are not part of the CDR3 here. The D gene is left open where the match is weak.

- TRBV5-1 ASSRRDSYEQY
TRBD2 TRBV4-3 ASSQGASGNSYEQY
- TRBV12-5 ASGVRGIGRESDGYT
TRBD1 TRBV7-9 ASSTTGSHNSPLH
- TRBV11-2 ASSSSSTGDTQY
- TRBV5-1 ASSPGPGFSTDTQY
- TRBV7-8 ASSILDFEQY
- TRBV4-3 ASSQEMGGGEKLF
TRBD1 TRBV29-1 SVEDQGVRLYNEQF
- TRBV4-3 ASSQGVNAGELF
- TRBV7-6 ASSLERSWRPQY
- TRBV9 ASSGTAQETQY
TRBD1 TRBV29-1 SVRGQGETQY
TRBD1 TRBV6-6 ASSYTGGNTGELF
- TRBV10-3 AISPGPADYGYT